This T cell receptor beta chain is drawn from a study of cytomegalovirus exposure and HLA in healthy donors. Primers for the PCR totalled 60 Vbeta and 13 Jbeta. TCRdb keeps only in-frame clones here, not all; method: immunoSEQ multiplex PCR. The sample has 120,000 or so clones, roughly four fifths seen once. General study points: A later analysis reportedly found that, within productive TCRs, an Asian-associated ancestry cluster had fewer N-insertions than the mean observed across the approximately 700 donors. A later analysis linked a missense variant in DCLRE1C to the trimming of TCR beta V and J genes.

Of note for this clone: What it binds is unknown.

Sequencing was performed on PBMCs. The receptor comes from a woman aged 40 to 50 in good health and CMV-seronegative.

The CDR3 here is CASSLGTGEAFF. The CDR3 DNA follows: TGTGCCAGCAGCTTAGGGACAGGGGAAGCTTTCTTT. The chain carries TRBV11-3 and TRBJ1-1, with 8 bases matching TRBD1. Germline V gene data show CDR1 as SGHNT and CDR2 as YENEEA. V trimming: 1 base; J trimming: 8 bases; junction bases outside the gene matches: 0. CDR3 length equals 12 residues.